The T cell receptor (beta chain) under discussion was sequenced for a study of blood T cell repertoires in COVID-19. J lost 0 bases, V lost 5 bases, and 3 bases had no gene match. The CDR3 sequence is 15 residues long. Germline V gene lookup returns CDR1 SGHRS and CDR2 YFSETQ. Assay used: immunoSEQ multiplex PCR; TCRdb lists only in-frame clones, some missing. This table has fewer than 300,000 clones, about 89% appearing once. This TCR derives from a woman between 35 and 50 years old who had recovered from COVID-19. The chain carries TRBV5-1 and TRBJ2-7; 12 bases map to TRBD2. The material sequenced was peripheral blood. The chain's CDR3 is CASRQTSGGSYEQYF. For the CDR3, the DNA is TGCGCCAGCAGGCAGACTAGCGGGGGCTCCTACGAGCAGTACTTC.